This T cell receptor beta chain originates from a study of CD8 T cells in Susac syndrome. This clonotype was seen once. Random hexamers were used to reverse transcribe the RNA input (roughly 0.5 to 1 ug). TCRdb independently ran MiXCR on the immunoSEQ multiplex PCR reads; one entry per CDR3 protein. The table records some 150,000 distinct CDR3 sequences, about 95% of them present only once. Trimming cost V 6 bases and J 4 bases; bases outside gene matches: 10. The CDR3 sequence is 14 residues long. Germline loops: CDR1 SQVTM, CDR2 ANQGSEA. The TCR was taken from a human donor with multiple sclerosis. The chain employs TRBV29-1 and TRBJ1-2; 8 bases match TRBD1. Input material: CD8+ T cells from PBMCs. In DNA form, the CDR3 reads TGCAGCGTCGAGGACAGGGATGAAGGCTATGGCTACACCTTC. Amino acids: CSVEDRDEGYGYTF.